The 20 T cell receptor beta chains given below trace back to one sample, sequenced in a study of identical twins. TCRdb reanalysed the 5' RACE reads using MiXCR and keeps one entry per CDR3 protein. The table lists under 900,000 distinct CDR3 sequences, about 20% of them singletons. These data were also filed under a second study, of T cells expressing NK-cell markers.

The specimen was PBMCs. These receptors were obtained from a woman aged 18 to 35 in good health.

This clonotype was counted a few times. Relative to the germline gene, one junction end is altered; a read error may explain this. The rearrangement uses TRBV6-5 and TRBJ2-7, with D hard to call. Germline V gene sequence: CDR1 MNHEY, CDR2 SVGAGI. The CDR3 is 12 residues long. The CDR3 DNA sequence: TGTGCCAGCAGTTACTCCGGGCCGGAGCTGTACTTC. This gives the protein CASSYSGPELYF.

This clonotype has just a few counts. The V gene is TRBV20-1, the J gene TRBJ2-7, with D unresolved. Germline-derived CDR1 and CDR2 are DFQATT and SNEGSKA (reference sequence). The CDR3 loop spans 14 amino acids. V lost 4 bases to trimming and J lost 2 bases, with 15 bases between them. In DNA, the CDR3 is TGCAGTGCTAACTCGGGTCCCCAGACCTACGAGCAGTACTTC. Amino acids: CSANSGPQTYEQYF.

This clonotype was seen repeatedly, ten times or more. V gene TRBV12-3 or TRBV12-4 combines with J gene TRBJ1-2; the match to TRBD1 covers 12 bases. The CDR3 contains 15 residues. Trimming at V came to 6 bases and at J to 3 bases, leaving 5 bases not matched to a gene. This CDR3 reads CASSAGTGGHYGYTF. CDR3 nucleotide sequence: TGTGCCAGCAGCGCCGGGACAGGGGGCCACTATGGCTACACCTTC.

The rearrangement joins TRBV7-6 to TRBJ2-1, with D perhaps matching TRBD2 (5 bases). This CDR3 contains 17 residues. The germline CDR1 and CDR2 sequences are SGHVS and FNYEAQ. V was shortened by 2 bases and J by 4 bases, with 18 bases between the two germline ends. For the CDR3, the DNA is TGTGCCAGCAGCTTAACCCTAGCCGTTGAACCATACAATGAGCAGTTCTTC. This gives the protein CASSLTLAVEPYNEQFF.

This chain uses TRBV6-5 with TRBJ2-3; D is perhaps TRBD1 (6 bases). Trimming removed 0 bases from V and 6 bases from J, with 13 bases in between. Germline loops: CDR1 MNHEY, CDR2 SVGAGI. This CDR3 has 15 amino acids. Written as DNA, the CDR3 is TGTGCCAGCAGTTACTCGAACAGGGTGTGGGATACGCAGTATTTT. This codes for CASSYSNRVWDTQYF.

V and J are TRBV7-8 and TRBJ2-1, with TRBD2 matching over 10 bases. Trimming at V came to 1 base and at J to 6 bases, leaving 6 bases not matched to a gene. CDR1 and CDR2 from the germline V gene are SGHVS and FQNEAQ. The CDR3 extends over 16 amino acids. CDR3 sequence reads: CASSLGLAGALNEQFF. The CDR3 DNA sequence: TGTGCCAGCAGCTTAGGTCTAGCGGGGGCGCTCAATGAGCAGTTCTTC. Looking up the rest from reference TRBV7-8 and TRBJ2-1 gives the full variable domain: GAGVSQSPRYKVAKRGQDVALRCDPISGHVSLFWYQQALGQGPEFLTYFQNEAQLDKSGLPSDRFFAERPEGSVSTLKIQRTQQEDSAVYLCASSLGLAGALNEQFFGPGTRLTVL.

A few counts support this clonotype. This chain uses TRBV7-2 with TRBJ2-1; possibly TRBD2 for D (6 bases). Germline V gives CDR1 SGHTA, CDR2 FQGNSA. Trimming left V 5 bases short and J 8 bases short, with 16 bases between. The CDR3 spans 14 residues. CDR3 sequence reads: CASSPQTSSDEQFF. The CDR3 nucleotides read TGTGCCAGCAGCCCCCAGACTAGTTCCGATGAGCAGTTCTTC.

The V and J genes are TRBV3-1 and TRBJ2-3, with D uncertain. The germline V and J ends were trimmed by 4 bases and 0 bases, with 11 bases remaining between them. From germline, CDR1 is LGHDT and CDR2 YNNKEL (reference sequence). This CDR3 contains 15 residues. In nucleotides, the CDR3 is TGTGCCAGCAGCCGTGGGATCGGTAGCACAGATACGCAGTATTTT. Translation: CASSRGIGSTDTQYF.

There are a few counts of this clonotype. The CDR3 loop is CASSRGQGSGNYGYTF. CDR3 sequence (DNA): TGCGCCAGCAGCCGGGGACAGGGGTCCGGGAACTATGGCTACACCTTC. V is TRBV5-1 and J is TRBJ1-2; 10 bases match TRBD1. With 4 bases clipped from V and 2 bases from J, the junction kept 8 bases outside the gene matches. The CDR3 has 16 residues. CDR1 is SGHRS, CDR2 YFSETQ, per germline.

This clonotype was seen only a few times. This may arise from a read error, as a much more abundant clone is one base away. The gene calls are TRBV12-3 or TRBV12-4 and TRBJ1-5; D gene uncertain. Trimming took off 5 bases at V and 0 bases at J, with 2 bases between the two ends. The CDR3 length is 12 residues. CDR3 in amino acids: CASSVSNQPQHF. The CDR3 region has the DNA TGTGCCAGCAGTGTTAGCAATCAGCCCCAGCATTTT.

This chain links TRBV12-3 or TRBV12-4 with TRBJ2-2; D perhaps matches TRBD2 (6 bases). Trimming pared 5 bases from V and 3 bases from J, leaving 19 bases between. This CDR3 is built from 17 residues. The CDR3: CASSLGIRRDHTGELFF. CDR3 sequence (DNA): TGTGCCAGCAGTCTAGGAATAAGGCGGGATCACACCGGGGAGCTGTTTTTT.

The genes are TRBV4-3 and TRBJ2-7, with 11 positions matching TRBD2. This CDR3 contains 18 residues. J lost 0 bases, V lost 0 bases, and 7 bases had no gene match. The germline CDR1 and CDR2 sequences are LGHNA and YSLEER. The CDR3 coding sequence is TGCGCCAGCAGCCAAGAAAGGCTAGCGGGAGGCCCCTCCTACGAGCAGTACTTC. Translating gives CASSQERLAGGPSYEQYF.

This clonotype came up many times. This rearrangement joins TRBV27 to TRBJ1-5; D is unresolved. With 4 bases removed from V and 7 bases from J, the gap between germline ends came to 11 bases. The CDR3 is 13 amino acids. The germline V gene has CDR1 MNHEY and CDR2 SMNVEV (reference sequence). The CDR3 loop is CASSWAVGQPQHF. CDR3 DNA sequence: TGTGCCAGCAGTTGGGCAGTCGGGCAGCCCCAGCATTTT.

This clonotype showed up just a few times. The rearrangement uses TRBV12-3 or TRBV12-4 and TRBJ2-3; 8 positions agree with TRBD2. V was pared by 3 bases and J by 4 bases, with 9 bases of the junction left unmatched. This CDR3 comprises 16 residues. CDR3 loop: CASSFPSGSAADTQYF. In DNA, the CDR3 is TGTGCCAGCAGTTTCCCAAGCGGGAGCGCCGCAGATACGCAGTATTTT.

This clonotype was picked up one time. The rearrangement uses TRBV7-2 and TRBJ2-1; 10 bases align to TRBD2. The length of the CDR3 is 16 residues. With V trimmed by 1 base and J by 4 bases, 4 bases remained unmatched. Germline assignment: CDR1 SGHTA and CDR2 FQGNSA. The CDR3 sequence is CASSLEGTSDYNEQFF. The CDR3 coding sequence is TGTGCCAGCAGCTTAGAGGGGACTAGCGATTACAATGAGCAGTTCTTC.

This clonotype has at least ten counts. The chain joins TRBV20-1 to TRBJ2-2; D is possibly TRBD1 (5 bases). This CDR3 has 16 residues. Trimming took off 0 bases at V and 9 bases at J, with 20 bases between the two ends. Germline assignment: CDR1 DFQATT and CDR2 SNEGSKA (reference sequence). The CDR3 spells CSARDGARQSYRELFF. In DNA form, the CDR3 reads TGCAGTGCTAGAGATGGGGCGCGGCAGAGTTATCGGGAGCTGTTTTTT.

This chain uses TRBV20-1 with TRBJ2-1; D ambiguous. The CDR3 runs 12 residues. In germline, CDR1 is DFQATT, CDR2 SNEGSKA (reference sequence). The ends were cut back, 7 bases at V and 9 bases at J, with 16 bases in the middle. This CDR3 is CSVRARSSEQFF. CDR3 DNA sequence: TGCAGTGTTAGGGCAAGGTCAAGTGAGCAGTTCTTC.

This clonotype was picked up many times. The chain is built from TRBV6-1 and TRBJ2-1, with TRBD2 matching over 8 bases. The CDR3 covers 16 residues. Germline assignment: CDR1 MNHNS and CDR2 SASEGT. Losses at the gene ends were 7 bases for V and 0 bases for J; bases not matched to a gene: 8. The CDR3 region has the DNA TGTGCCAGCACGGCGGGGGGCGTATCCTCCTACAATGAGCAGTTCTTC. Translated: CASTAGGVSSYNEQFF.

This clonotype was counted only a few times. The chain is built from TRBV20-1 and TRBJ2-1, with 10 bases fitting TRBD2. Trimming took 5 bases from V and 5 from J; bases not matched to a gene: 12. Germline V lookup: CDR1 DFQATT, CDR2 SNEGSKA (reference sequence). This CDR3 is built from 16 residues. CDR3 protein: CSAPIPSGGRHNEQFF. The CDR3 nucleotides are TGCAGTGCTCCTATACCTAGCGGGGGCCGACACAATGAGCAGTTCTTC.

The chain recombines TRBV12-3 or TRBV12-4 with TRBJ2-1; 9 nucleotides match TRBD1. This CDR3 contains 17 residues. The junction had 7 bases not matched to a gene; V was cut back by 3 bases and J by 1 base. The CDR3 here is CASSLGQGGRSYNEQFF. The CDR3 region has the DNA TGTGCCAGCAGTTTGGGACAGGGAGGAAGGTCCTACAATGAGCAGTTCTTC.